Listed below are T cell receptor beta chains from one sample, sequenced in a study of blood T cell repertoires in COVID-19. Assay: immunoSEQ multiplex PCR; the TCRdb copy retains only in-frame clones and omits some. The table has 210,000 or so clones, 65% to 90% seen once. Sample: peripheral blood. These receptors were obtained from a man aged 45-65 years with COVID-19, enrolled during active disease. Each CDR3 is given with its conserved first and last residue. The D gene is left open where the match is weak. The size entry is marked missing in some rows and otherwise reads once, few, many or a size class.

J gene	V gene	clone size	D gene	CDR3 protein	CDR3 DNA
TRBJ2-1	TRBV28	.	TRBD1	CASRDRAGNEQFF	TGTGCCAGCAGGGACAGGGCCGGCAATGAGCAGTTCTTC
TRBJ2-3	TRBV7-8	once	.	CASSLDRTDTQYF	TGTGCCAGCAGCTTAGACAGGACAGATACGCAGTATTTT
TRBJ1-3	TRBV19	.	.	CASSIGAGTSGNTIYF	TGTGCCAGTAGTATTGGGGCCGGAACCTCTGGAAACACCATATATTTT
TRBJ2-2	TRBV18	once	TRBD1	CASSPGTGGHTGELFF	TGTGCCAGCTCACCCGGGACAGGGGGCCACACCGGGGAGCTGTTTTTT
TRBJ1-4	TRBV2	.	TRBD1	CASSALTGDPGKLFF	TGTGCCAGCAGCGCCCTGACAGGGGACCCCGGGAAACTGTTTTTT
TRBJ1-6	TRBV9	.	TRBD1	CASSAPDRDNSPLHF	TGTGCCAGCAGCGCCCCCGACAGGGATAATTCACCCCTCCACTTT
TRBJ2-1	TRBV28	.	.	CASVGGSYNEQFF	TGTGCCAGCGTTGGGGGCAGTTACAATGAGCAGTTCTTC
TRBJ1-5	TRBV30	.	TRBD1	CAWRRRGLGNQPQHF	TGTGCCTGGAGGAGAAGGGGGCTGGGCAATCAGCCCCAGCATTTT
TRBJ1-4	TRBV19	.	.	CASSISTGATNEKLFF	TGTGCCAGTAGTATATCGACGGGGGCAACTAATGAAAAACTGTTTTTT
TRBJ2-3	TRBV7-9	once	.	CASSSGQSTDTQYF	TGTGCCAGCAGCTCCGGACAGTCCACAGATACGCAGTATTTT
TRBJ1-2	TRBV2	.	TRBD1	CASRNVGGGGYTF	TGTGCCAGCAGGAATGTAGGGGGCGGGGGCTACACCTTC
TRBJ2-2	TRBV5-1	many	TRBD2	CASSEGLVTGELFF	TGCGCCAGCAGCGAAGGACTAGTGACCGGGGAGCTGTTTTTT
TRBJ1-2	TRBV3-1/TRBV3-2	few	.	CASSQGSSYGYTF	TGTGCCAGCAGCCAAGGTTCTTCCTATGGCTACACCTTC
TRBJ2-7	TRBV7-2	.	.	CASSETVTTYEQYF	TGTGCCAGCAGCGAGACAGTGACGACCTACGAGCAGTACTTC
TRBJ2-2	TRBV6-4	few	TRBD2	CASSDTSEAGELFF	TGTGCCAGCAGTGACACTAGCGAAGCCGGGGAGCTGTTTTTT
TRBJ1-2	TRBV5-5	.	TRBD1	CASSLAGTVQGGYTF	TGTGCCAGCAGCTTGGCGGGGACAGTTCAGGGTGGCTACACCTTC
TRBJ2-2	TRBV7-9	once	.	CASSLGSSNTGELFF	TGTGCCAGCAGCTTAGGGAGTAGCAACACCGGGGAGCTGTTTTTT
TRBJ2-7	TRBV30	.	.	CAWSSSGLPFYEQYF	TGTGCCTGGAGTTCCTCCGGACTACCGTTCTACGAGCAGTACTTC
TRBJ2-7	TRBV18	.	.	CASSRQQGDEQYF	TGTGCCAGCTCACGACAGCAAGGGGACGAGCAGTACTTC
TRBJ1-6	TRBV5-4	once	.	CASREAKTNSPLHF	TGTGCCAGCAGGGAGGCCAAAACCAATTCACCCCTCCACTTT
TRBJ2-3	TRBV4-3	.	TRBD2	CASSSRGGTDTQYF	TGCGCCAGCAGCAGTCGGGGGGGCACAGATACGCAGTATTTT
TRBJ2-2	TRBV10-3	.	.	CAIGSSVQQGGELFF	TGTGCCATCGGCTCTTCCGTACAACAGGGCGGGGAGCTGTTTTTT
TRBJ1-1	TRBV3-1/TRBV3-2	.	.	CASSQSQITEAFF	TGTGCCAGCAGCCAAAGTCAGATAACTGAAGCTTTCTTT
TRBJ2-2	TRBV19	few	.	CASSIQNTGELFF	TGTGCCAGTAGTATACAGAACACCGGGGAGCTGTTTTTT